The entry below gives a single T cell receptor (beta chain) sequence along with its context. The antigen remains unidentified. This entry comes from a study of T cells in Graves' hyperthyroidism and ophthalmopathy. On the study more broadly: At initial diagnosis, before any treatment had begun, peripheral blood was obtained.

Researchers amplified the TCR beta CDR3 regions from RNA transcripts. First-round RT-PCR targeting the TCR CDR3 was performed with the HTBI primer set. Via MiXCR, TCRdb re-called the multiplex PCR reads, giving one row per CDR3 protein. The sample yields about 420,000 distinct CDR3 sequences, approximately 15% seen once. Diagnoses were established using clinical symptoms, serum thyroxine and TRAb, thyroid ultrasound and orbital computed tomography. Study-level results: The model predicted ophthalmopathy a median approximately 6.3 months before onset. Most clonotypes that expanded in the thyroid above 0.001 also showed up in blood.

The TCR sequence derives from a woman aged 18-29 years with Graves' hyperthyroidism. Sequenced input: blood.

For the CDR3, the DNA is TGCAGTGCACTTACAGGGAGCGGCAATCAGCCCCAGCATTTT. It encodes CSALTGSGNQPQHF. The V and J genes are TRBV20-1 and TRBJ1-5; weak D call: TRBD1 (6 bases). V was trimmed by 6 bases and J by 2 bases, leaving 14 bases between them. CDR1 is DFQATT, CDR2 SNEGSKA, per germline (reference sequence). The length of the CDR3 is 14 residues.